These T cell receptor beta chains were read from a single sample in a study of metastatic and nonmetastatic thyroid tumors. Through MiXCR, TCRdb re-clonotyped the PCR reads. The sample holds roughly 81,000 clones, roughly 8.6% seen once. The sample comprised blood. The receptors originated from a female donor with papillary thyroid cancer or a benign thyroid nodule (not recorded which). Some clones in this sample may be carry-over from other donors' samples. CDR3s include the opening cysteine and the closing phenylalanine or tryptophan. The D gene is left open where the match is weak. Size is stated for part of the rows, as once, few or many counts, or as a class when the clone is expanded.

d_gene	v_gene	j_gene	abundance	CDR3aa	CDR3nt
.	TRBV2	TRBJ1-6	.	CASSARVIRDSPLHF	TGTGCCAGCAGTGCTAGGGTGATTAGGGATTCACCCCTCCACTTT
.	TRBV24-1	TRBJ2-3	.	CATSDPPSFDTQYF	TGTGCCACCAGTGATCCTCCTAGCTTTGATACGCAGTATTTT
.	TRBV6-4	TRBJ2-3	many	CASSAAGSTDTQYF	TGTGCCAGCAGTGCTGCGGGGTCCACAGATACGCAGTATTTT
.	TRBV7-2	TRBJ2-7	.	CASSLTHTQGLYEQYF	TGTGCCAGCAGCTTAACGCACACCCAGGGGCTCTACGAGCAGTACTTC
TRBD1	TRBV25-1	TRBJ1-3	many	CASTRDSHSGNTIYF	TGTGCCAGCACTCGGGACAGTCACTCTGGAAACACCATATATTTT
.	TRBV11-3	TRBJ1-1	many	CASSLDGVQGRDEAFF	TGTGCCAGCAGCTTAGATGGGGTACAGGGAAGGGATGAAGCTTTCTTT
.	TRBV27	TRBJ1-5	many	CASSPRGSNQPQHF	TGTGCCAGCAGCCCTAGGGGGAGTAATCAGCCCCAGCATTTT
.	TRBV20-1	TRBJ2-5	.	CSASSPGGGQETQYF	TGCAGTGCTAGTTCTCCGGGTGGTGGGCAGGAGACCCAGTACTTC
TRBD1	TRBV28	TRBJ2-7	many	CATRMIDRGHEQYF	TGTGCCACGCGAATGATAGACAGGGGCCACGAGCAGTACTTC
TRBD2	TRBV20-1	TRBJ2-3	many	CSAREGGGTDTQYF	TGCAGTGCTAGAGAGGGGGGGGGCACAGATACGCAGTATTTT
TRBD1	TRBV2	TRBJ1-5	many	CASRGTGGGQPQHF	TGTGCCAGCAGGGGGACAGGGGGCGGGCAGCCCCAGCATTTT
TRBD2	TRBV6-1	TRBJ2-1	many	CASSELAGGYNEQFF	TGTGCCAGCAGTGAGCTAGCGGGGGGCTACAATGAGCAGTTCTTC
.	TRBV6-1	TRBJ2-3	many	CASRAGPSTDTQYF	TGTGCCAGCAGGGCCGGGCCTAGCACAGATACGCAGTATTTT
TRBD1	TRBV7-9	TRBJ1-4	many	CASSTTGGMREKLFF	TGTGCCAGCAGCACCACAGGGGGCATGCGTGAAAAACTGTTTTTT
TRBD2	TRBV19	TRBJ2-1	many	CASSMGLAGADEQFF	TGTGCCAGTAGTATGGGACTAGCGGGGGCTGATGAGCAGTTCTTC
TRBD1	TRBV6-1	TRBJ1-4	many	CASLRGQGIEKLFF	TGTGCCAGCCTGAGAGGACAGGGGATTGAAAAACTGTTTTTT
TRBD1	TRBV6-5	TRBJ1-1	many	CASSYSVDRGQAFF	TGTGCCAGCAGTTACTCGGTGGACAGGGGGCAGGCTTTCTTT
TRBD2	TRBV6-6	TRBJ2-1	.	CASSYLPSGGYTNEQFF	TGTGCCAGCAGTTACCTACCTAGCGGGGGGTACACCAATGAGCAGTTCTTC
.	TRBV11-2	TRBJ2-2	many	CASSLGGRPGTGELFF	TGTGCCAGCAGCCTGGGGGGACGGCCAGGCACCGGGGAGCTGTTTTTT
.	TRBV2	TRBJ2-7	many	CAGSERVSSHEQYF	TGTGCCGGCAGTGAACGGGTCAGCTCCCACGAGCAGTACTTC
.	TRBV28	TRBJ2-7	.	CASSFNLGTTNEQYF	TGTGCCAGCAGTTTCAATTTAGGGACAACGAACGAGCAGTACTTC
TRBD1	TRBV28	TRBJ1-5	many	CASNNQGAGNQPQHF	TGTGCCAGCAACAACCAGGGGGCTGGCAATCAGCCCCAGCATTTT
.	TRBV27	TRBJ1-6	few	CASSRRDIASPLHF	TGTGCCAGCAGTCGCCGGGACATTGCCTCACCCCTCCACTTT
TRBD2	TRBV24-1	TRBJ2-5	many	CATSDSSGGALETQYF	TGTGCCACCAGTGACTCCAGCGGGGGGGCCTTGGAGACCCAGTACTTC
.	TRBV5-6	TRBJ1-2	many	CASSLGGDVYGYTF	TGTGCCAGCAGCTTGGGAGGGGACGTCTATGGCTACACCTTC
.	TRBV28	TRBJ1-6	.	CASTIGWANYDSPLHF	TGTGCCAGCACCATAGGGTGGGCGAACTATGATTCACCCCTCCACTTT
.	TRBV28	TRBJ1-6	.	CASSHGAGISNSPLHF	TGTGCCAGCAGTCATGGAGCCGGGATCAGTAATTCACCCCTCCACTTT
.	TRBV3-1	TRBJ1-3	many	CASSPTQLRSGNTIYF	TGTGCCAGCAGCCCAACACAGCTCCGCTCTGGAAACACCATATATTTT
.	TRBV6-1	TRBJ2-1	few	CASSEDSLGANEQFF	TGTGCCAGCAGTGAAGATAGCTTGGGGGCCAATGAGCAGTTCTTC
.	TRBV4-2	TRBJ2-1	many	CASSQASFSYNEQFF	TGTGCCAGCAGCCAAGCGTCCTTCTCCTACAATGAGCAGTTCTTC
.	TRBV6-1	TRBJ1-2	.	CAIRPYGYTF	TGTGCCATAAGACCCTATGGCTACACCTTC
.	TRBV6-1	TRBJ1-4	few	CASVRGANEKLFF	TGTGCCAGCGTGCGGGGTGCTAATGAAAAACTGTTTTTT
TRBD2	TRBV9	TRBJ2-2	many	CASSVGGAGQNTGELFF	TGTGCCAGCAGCGTAGGAGGAGCGGGGCAAAACACCGGGGAGCTGTTTTTT
TRBD1	TRBV24-1	TRBJ2-5	few	CATRPSPNRGRGQETQYF	TGTGCCACCAGGCCCTCCCCCAACAGGGGGCGAGGTCAAGAGACCCAGTACTTC
TRBD2	TRBV28	TRBJ2-1	many	CASSPLSGGDNEQFF	TGTGCCAGCAGCCCCTTAAGCGGGGGGGACAATGAGCAGTTCTTC
.	TRBV28	TRBJ2-3	many	CASSSPRGSSTDTQYF	TGTGCCAGCAGTTCCCCTCGGGGGAGTAGCACAGATACGCAGTATTTT
TRBD2	TRBV5-1	TRBJ2-7	many	CASSSTSGGVGEQYF	TGCGCCAGCAGCTCGACTAGCGGGGGGGTAGGCGAGCAGTACTTC
.	TRBV28	TRBJ1-4	many	CASSLQGQNEKLFF	TGTGCCAGCAGTTTACAAGGACAGAATGAAAAACTGTTTTTT
TRBD2	TRBV6-1	TRBJ2-1	many	CASAGAYNEQFF	TGTGCCAGTGCGGGGGCCTACAATGAGCAGTTCTTC
TRBD1	TRBV4-1	TRBJ2-7	many	CASSSAADRDYEQYF	TGCGCCAGCAGCTCAGCTGCGGACAGGGACTACGAGCAGTACTTC
TRBD1	TRBV7-9	TRBJ1-3	many	CASSLQGAGNTIYF	TGTGCCAGCAGCTTACAGGGGGCTGGAAACACCATATATTTT
.	TRBV27	TRBJ2-7	.	CASSRGIPYEQYF	TGTGCCAGCAGTCGGGGGATACCCTACGAGCAGTACTTC